These T cell receptor beta chains were read from a single sample in a study of cytomegalovirus exposure and HLA in healthy donors. Data came from immunoSEQ multiplex PCR; TCRdb stores just in-frame clones and leaves some out. Among 150,000 to 200,000 clones listed, roughly 70% were seen once. Material: PBMCs. All receptors come from a girl under 18 in good health and CMV-seronegative. Both conserved end residues are part of each CDR3. The D gene is left open where the match is weak. Some rows have no size entry. The others give once, few or many, or a class for an expanded clone.

J gene: TRBJ2-7; clone size: .; V gene: TRBV15; D gene: .; CDR3 DNA: TGTGCCACCAGCAGGACCTGGACAGCTTACGAGCAGTACTTC; CDR3 protein: CATSRTWTAYEQYF
J gene: TRBJ1-1; clone size: .; V gene: TRBV30; D gene: .; CDR3 DNA: TGTGCCTGGAGTGTATGGGCCGTGAACACTGAAGCTTTCTTT; CDR3 protein: CAWSVWAVNTEAFF
J gene: TRBJ1-1; clone size: few; V gene: TRBV19; D gene: TRBD1; CDR3 DNA: TGTGCCAGTAGGCGACAGGGTGGTACTGAAGCTTTCTTT; CDR3 protein: CASRRQGGTEAFF
J gene: TRBJ2-2; clone size: .; V gene: TRBV9; D gene: TRBD2; CDR3 DNA: TGTGCCAGCAGCCCCGGGACTAGCGGGGGGGTGGACACCGGGGAGCTGTTTTTT; CDR3 protein: CASSPGTSGGVDTGELFF
J gene: TRBJ2-1; clone size: .; V gene: TRBV2; D gene: .; CDR3 DNA: TGTGCCAGCACCAACAGCGGGCTCCTCAATGAGCAGTTCTTC; CDR3 protein: CASTNSGLLNEQFF
J gene: TRBJ1-2; clone size: .; V gene: TRBV5-1; D gene: .; CDR3 DNA: TGCGCCAGCAGCCCGATAACAGGGAACTATGGCTACACCTTC; CDR3 protein: CASSPITGNYGYTF
J gene: TRBJ1-5; clone size: .; V gene: TRBV7-9; D gene: TRBD1; CDR3 DNA: TGTGCCAGCAGCTCTAACAGGGGAACTAGCAATCAGCCCCAGCATTTT; CDR3 protein: CASSSNRGTSNQPQHF
J gene: TRBJ2-5; clone size: .; V gene: TRBV6-6; D gene: .; CDR3 DNA: TGTGCCAGCGGGGCCCACCAAGAGACCCAGTACTTC; CDR3 protein: CASGAHQETQYF
J gene: TRBJ2-7; clone size: few; V gene: TRBV6-6; D gene: TRBD1; CDR3 DNA: TGTGCCAGCAGTCCCGGGACAGGGGGCATCCGCGAGCAGTACTTC; CDR3 protein: CASSPGTGGIREQYF
J gene: TRBJ2-5; clone size: few; V gene: TRBV30; D gene: TRBD2; CDR3 DNA: TGTGCCTGGAGCCCGGCGGGAGAGGCCCAGTACTTC; CDR3 protein: CAWSPAGEAQYF
J gene: TRBJ1-1; clone size: .; V gene: TRBV19; D gene: .; CDR3 DNA: TGTGCCAGTAGTATGATATCGGGGACTGAAGCTTTCTTT; CDR3 protein: CASSMISGTEAFF
J gene: TRBJ1-5; clone size: .; V gene: TRBV6-1; D gene: .; CDR3 DNA: TGTGCCAGCAATGAAGGCAGGGGTCAGCCCCAGCATTTT; CDR3 protein: CASNEGRGQPQHF
J gene: TRBJ1-2; clone size: few; V gene: TRBV19; D gene: .; CDR3 DNA: TGTGCCAGTAGTCCTGGGTCGGGGGGGCCCTATGGCTACACCTTC; CDR3 protein: CASSPGSGGPYGYTF
J gene: TRBJ1-4; clone size: once; V gene: TRBV7-3; D gene: TRBD1; CDR3 DNA: TGTGCCAGCAGCTCCACGCCTACCGGGACAGGTGAAGAAAAACTGTTTTTT; CDR3 protein: CASSSTPTGTGEEKLFF
J gene: TRBJ1-1; clone size: .; V gene: TRBV18; D gene: .; CDR3 DNA: TGTGCCAGCTCCCCGCAGGGGCTATCTGAAGCTTTCTTT; CDR3 protein: CASSPQGLSEAFF
J gene: TRBJ2-7; clone size: .; V gene: TRBV29-1; D gene: TRBD2; CDR3 DNA: TGCAGCGCTTTAGCGGGTTCTCGCTACGAGCAGTACTTC; CDR3 protein: CSALAGSRYEQYF
J gene: TRBJ2-7; clone size: .; V gene: TRBV5-6; D gene: .; CDR3 DNA: TGTGCCAGCAGCTTGCTCAGTTACGAGCAGTACTTC; CDR3 protein: CASSLLSYEQYF
J gene: TRBJ2-7; clone size: once; V gene: TRBV7-2; D gene: TRBD2; CDR3 DNA: TGTGCCAGCAGCTTAGGATTCATCGCGGGGGGGCACTCCGAGCAGTACTTC; CDR3 protein: CASSLGFIAGGHSEQYF
J gene: TRBJ2-1; clone size: .; V gene: TRBV2; D gene: TRBD2; CDR3 DNA: TGTGCCAGCAGCAGGACTAGCGGGAGCTCCTACAATGAGCAGTTCTTC; CDR3 protein: CASSRTSGSSYNEQFF
J gene: TRBJ2-6; clone size: .; V gene: TRBV11-2; D gene: .; CDR3 DNA: TGTGCCAGCAGCGGCATACAGGTCCCTGGGGCCAACGTCCTGACTTTC; CDR3 protein: CASSGIQVPGANVLTF
J gene: TRBJ1-1; clone size: few; V gene: TRBV6-5; D gene: .; CDR3 DNA: TGTGCCAGCAGTTACTCGAAGCACCAGGCTGAAGCTTTCTTT; CDR3 protein: CASSYSKHQAEAFF
J gene: TRBJ2-3; clone size: .; V gene: TRBV5-1; D gene: .; CDR3 DNA: TGCGCCAGCAGCGCCCGGACATCTGCTAGCACAGATACGCAGTATTTT; CDR3 protein: CASSARTSASTDTQYF
J gene: TRBJ1-4; clone size: few; V gene: TRBV4-1; D gene: .; CDR3 DNA: TGCGCCAGCAGCCAAACAGCAACTAATGAAAAACTGTTTTTT; CDR3 protein: CASSQTATNEKLFF
J gene: TRBJ1-5; clone size: .; V gene: TRBV7-9; D gene: TRBD1; CDR3 DNA: TGTGCCAGCAGCCCCACCGGGACAGGCGACGCTCAGCCCCAGCATTTT; CDR3 protein: CASSPTGTGDAQPQHF